This T cell receptor (beta chain) derives from a study of cytomegalovirus exposure and HLA in healthy donors. Germline V CDR1 and CDR2: SEHNR, FQNEAQ (reference sequence). The V gene lost 5 bases and the J gene lost 0 bases, with 11 bases spanning the gap. The CDR3 spans 15 residues. PCR amplification relied on 60 Vbeta primers (plus 13 Jbeta primers). The data were produced by immunoSEQ multiplex PCR, yet TCRdb's version contains in-frame clones alone and is incomplete. The sample records 150,000 to 200,000 clones, around nine tenths being singletons. The sequencing input was PBMCs. The TCR was taken from a woman aged 18-29 years in good health and CMV-seronegative. This chain connects TRBV7-9 to TRBJ1-5, with D unclear. The CDR3 reads CASSPSGHSNQPQHF. The CDR3 bases are TGTGCCAGCAGCCCTAGCGGCCATAGCAATCAGCCCCAGCATTTT.